This entry is about one TCR beta chain. Being one base from a much bigger clone, this may be a read error. A read error is likely, as this CDR3 ends without the conserved phenylalanine or tryptophan. These data belong to a study of early T cells in non-severe SARS-CoV-2 infection. MiXCR was run by TCRdb on the 5' RACE reads, yielding one entry per CDR3 protein. The sample shows under 70,000 distinct CDR3 sequences, roughly an eighth of them seen only once. The receptor was isolated from an adult who was a healthcare worker with PCR-confirmed SARS-CoV-2 infection or an uninfected control (not recorded which). The specimen sequenced was whole blood.

CDR3 loop: CASNEQGVDEQFS. For the CDR3, the DNA is TGTGCCAGCAATGAACAGGGGGTAGATGAGCAGTTCTCC. V gene TRBV2 combines with J gene TRBJ2-1, with 8 nucleotides matching TRBD1. Germline V gene lookup returns CDR1 SNHLY and CDR2 FYNNEI. CDR3 size: 13 residues.